These T cell receptor beta chains were read from a single sample in a study of OX40 agonist ivuxolimab in advanced cancers. The method was immunoSEQ multiplex PCR; TCRdb's version includes in-frame clones alone and lacks a portion of them. Of 57,000 or so clones in the sample, under 95% were seen once. Here the sequenced sample was CD4+ or CD8+ T cells sorted from blood, taken in a trial of the OX40 agonist ivuxolimab. The receptors come from an adult with an advanced solid tumor such as melanoma, head and neck, liver or kidney cancer. Each CDR3 is given with its conserved first and last residue. The D gene is left open where the match is weak. Clone size, where shown, is once, few, many, or a class for clones that have expanded.

abundance,d_gene,v_gene,j_gene,CDR3aa,CDR3nt
NA,TRBD1,TRBV28,TRBJ1-4,CASSLRTGGEKLFF,TGTGCCAGCAGTTTACGGACAGGGGGGGAAAAACTGTTTTTT
NA,TRBD2,TRBV2,TRBJ2-2,CASRPSGFTGELFF,TGTGCCAGCAGACCTAGCGGGTTCACCGGGGAGCTGTTTTTT
NA,NA,TRBV7-2,TRBJ1-5,CASSLAGGSNQPQHF,TGTGCCAGCAGCTTAGCGGGGGGGTCCAATCAGCCCCAGCATTTT
NA,NA,TRBV6-5,TRBJ1-1,CASKGRAWTEAFF,TGTGCCAGCAAAGGTAGGGCTTGGACTGAAGCTTTCTTT
NA,NA,TRBV18,TRBJ2-1,CASSTGTEQFF,TGTGCCAGCTCAACAGGTACTGAGCAGTTCTTC
NA,TRBD2,TRBV11-3,TRBJ2-1,CASSSGLAGNNEQFF,TGTGCCAGCAGCTCAGGACTAGCGGGAAACAATGAGCAGTTCTTC
NA,NA,TRBV9,TRBJ2-1,CASSVADSPYNEQFF,TGTGCCAGCAGCGTAGCGGACTCACCCTACAATGAGCAGTTCTTC
NA,TRBD2,TRBV7-3,TRBJ2-1,CASSPSGRAGNEQFF,TGTGCCAGCAGCCCTAGCGGGAGGGCTGGAAATGAGCAGTTCTTC
NA,NA,TRBV7-9,TRBJ2-3,CASSTALSLGDTQYF,TGTGCCAGCAGCACAGCCCTATCGCTAGGCGATACGCAGTATTTT
NA,NA,TRBV18,TRBJ1-3,CASSPPGAGNTIYF,TGTGCCAGCTCACCCCCGGGGGCTGGAAACACCATATATTTT
NA,NA,TRBV11-1,TRBJ2-1,CASSKPRGGNEQFF,TGTGCCAGCAGTAAACCAAGAGGAGGCAATGAGCAGTTCTTC
NA,NA,TRBV9,TRBJ2-7,CAGLKGWAYEQYF,TGTGCCGGACTAAAGGGCTGGGCCTACGAGCAGTACTTC
NA,NA,TRBV27,TRBJ2-7,CASSLSDRTSYEQYF,TGTGCCAGCAGTTTATCCGACAGGACATCCTACGAGCAGTACTTC
NA,NA,TRBV30,TRBJ1-5,CAWRGKGSVQPQHF,TGTGCCTGGAGAGGGAAAGGGAGTGTTCAGCCCCAGCATTTT
NA,TRBD1,TRBV7-9,TRBJ1-4,CASSSVTGLNEKLFF,TGTGCCAGCAGCTCAGTGACAGGGCTTAATGAAAAACTGTTTTTT
NA,TRBD1,TRBV6-5,TRBJ2-7,CASWDRGQREQYF,TGTGCCAGCTGGGACAGGGGGCAACGCGAGCAGTACTTC
once,NA,TRBV10-3,TRBJ2-7,CAISGEVVEQYF,TGTGCCATCAGTGGTGAAGTAGTGGAGCAGTACTTC
NA,NA,TRBV18,TRBJ2-5,CASSPPHLGYQETQYF,TGTGCCAGCTCACCACCCCATCTTGGGTACCAAGAGACCCAGTACTTC
NA,TRBD2,TRBV11-1,TRBJ2-7,CASSLGVAGPYEQYF,TGTGCCAGCAGCTTAGGGGTAGCGGGACCCTACGAGCAGTACTTC
NA,NA,TRBV2,TRBJ2-7,CASSRDNYEQYF,TGTGCCAGCAGTAGGGACAACTACGAGCAGTACTTC
NA,NA,TRBV28,TRBJ1-1,CASTGNTEAFF,TGTGCCAGCACGGGGAACACTGAAGCTTTCTTT
NA,TRBD2,TRBV7-3,TRBJ2-1,CASSSLAGHDEQFF,TGTGCCAGCAGCTCCTTAGCGGGACATGATGAGCAGTTCTTC
NA,TRBD2,TRBV9,TRBJ2-1,CASSRRTSGTSYNEQFF,TGTGCCAGCAGCAGACGGACTAGCGGGACTTCCTACAATGAGCAGTTCTTC
NA,NA,TRBV5-4,TRBJ2-2,CASSTPGYPGELFF,TGTGCCAGCAGCACCCCAGGTTACCCCGGGGAGCTGTTTTTT
NA,NA,TRBV11-2,TRBJ2-7,CASSLSRQKQYF,TGTGCCAGCAGCTTATCCCGCCAGAAGCAGTACTTC
NA,NA,TRBV5-5,TRBJ2-7,CASSLVAAESYEQYF,TGTGCCAGCAGCTTGGTAGCGGCAGAGTCCTACGAGCAGTACTTC
NA,NA,TRBV6-6,TRBJ2-7,CASSYNAWQYF,TGTGCCAGCAGTTACAACGCGTGGCAGTACTTC
NA,NA,TRBV4-1,TRBJ1-1,CASSQGGGTNTEAFF,TGCGCCAGCAGCCAAGGGGGGGGTACGAACACTGAAGCTTTCTTT
few,NA,TRBV4-2,TRBJ2-1,CASSQEREYEQFF,TGTGCCAGCAGCCAAGAACGGGAGTACGAGCAGTTCTTC
once,NA,TRBV18,TRBJ2-7,CASSRDGYEQYF,TGTGCCAGCTCAAGGGACGGCTACGAGCAGTACTTC
NA,TRBD1,TRBV6-4,TRBJ2-7,CASSDSGQGKNYEQYF,TGTGCCAGCAGTGACTCGGGACAGGGGAAAAACTACGAGCAGTACTTC
NA,NA,TRBV18,TRBJ1-2,CASSPSFNYGYTF,TGTGCCAGCTCACCAAGCTTTAACTATGGCTACACCTTC
NA,TRBD2,TRBV2,TRBJ2-1,CASSAGLAGEKFF,TGTGCCAGCAGTGCGGGACTAGCGGGAGAAAAGTTCTTC
NA,TRBD2,TRBV19,TRBJ2-3,CASSQASGTSDTQYF,TGTGCCAGTAGTCAGGCTAGCGGGACGTCAGATACGCAGTATTTT
NA,NA,TRBV5-1,TRBJ1-2,CASSPSGRDYGYTF,TGCGCCAGCAGCCCGTCAGGGCGGGACTATGGCTACACCTTC
NA,NA,TRBV28,TRBJ1-1,CASGPARYKAFF,TGTGCCAGCGGCCCTGCGAGGTACAAAGCTTTCTTT
NA,NA,TRBV15,TRBJ2-5,CATSSETRRLETQYF,TGTGCCACCAGCAGTGAGACCAGAAGACTAGAGACCCAGTACTTC
NA,NA,TRBV7-6,TRBJ2-2,CASSSGTSNTGELFF,TGTGCCAGCAGCTCAGGGACGTCGAACACCGGGGAGCTGTTTTTT
once,NA,TRBV2,TRBJ2-1,CATTTNPPGQGDNEQFF,TGTGCCACTACAACCAACCCCCCGGGACAAGGGGACAATGAGCAGTTCTTC
NA,TRBD2,TRBV6-6,TRBJ2-7,CASSTRTSGSKYEQYF,TGTGCCAGCAGCACCCGGACTAGCGGGAGTAAGTACGAGCAGTACTTC
NA,TRBD2,TRBV5-1,TRBJ2-2,CASSSLWLAGGYTGELFF,TGCGCCAGCAGCTCCCTTTGGCTAGCGGGAGGGTACACCGGGGAGCTGTTTTTT
NA,TRBD1,TRBV18,TRBJ2-1,CASSPTGTGSRRTSSNEQFF,TGTGCCAGCTCGCCCACCGGGACAGGGTCGAGGAGGACCAGCTCCAATGAGCAGTTCTTC
NA,NA,TRBV11-3,TRBJ1-1,CASSSYAGGNEAFF,TGTGCCAGCAGCTCCTACGCAGGTGGGAATGAAGCTTTCTTT
NA,NA,TRBV5-1,TRBJ2-1,CASTLAPKSSYNEQFF,TGCGCCAGCACCCTAGCTCCCAAGAGCTCCTACAATGAGCAGTTCTTC
NA,NA,TRBV5-1,TRBJ2-7,CASSRMPQGGSVPYEQYF,TGCGCCAGCAGCCGAATGCCCCAAGGGGGTAGCGTACCCTACGAGCAGTACTTC
NA,TRBD2,TRBV6-1,TRBJ2-7,CASTLGLARTLWYF,TGTGCCAGCACCCTGGGACTAGCGCGAACCCTCTGGTACTTC
NA,TRBD2,TRBV19,TRBJ2-7,CASSMGLAGGYEQYF,TGTGCCAGTAGTATGGGACTAGCGGGAGGTTACGAGCAGTACTTC
NA,NA,TRBV6-1,TRBJ1-2,CASSVPRGTSYGYTF,TGTGCCAGCAGTGTTCCACGGGGGACGTCTTATGGCTACACCTTC